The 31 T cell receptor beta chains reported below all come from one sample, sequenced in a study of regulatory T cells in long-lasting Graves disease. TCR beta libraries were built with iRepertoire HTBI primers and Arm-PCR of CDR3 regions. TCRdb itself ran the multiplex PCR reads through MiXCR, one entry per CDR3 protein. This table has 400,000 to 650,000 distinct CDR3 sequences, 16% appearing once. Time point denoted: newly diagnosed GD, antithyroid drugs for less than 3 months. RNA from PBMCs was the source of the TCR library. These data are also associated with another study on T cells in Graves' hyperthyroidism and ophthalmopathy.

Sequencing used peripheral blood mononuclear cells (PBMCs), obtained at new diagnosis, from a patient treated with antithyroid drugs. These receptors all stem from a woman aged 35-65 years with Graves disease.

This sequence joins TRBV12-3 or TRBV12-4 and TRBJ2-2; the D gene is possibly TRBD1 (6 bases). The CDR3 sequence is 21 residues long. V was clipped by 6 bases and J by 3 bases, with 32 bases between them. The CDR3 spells CASSQRGRLTGEIPDTGELFF. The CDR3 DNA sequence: TGTGCCAGCAGCCAACGAGGGAGATTGACAGGCGAAATCCCAGACACCGGGGAGCTGTTTTTT.

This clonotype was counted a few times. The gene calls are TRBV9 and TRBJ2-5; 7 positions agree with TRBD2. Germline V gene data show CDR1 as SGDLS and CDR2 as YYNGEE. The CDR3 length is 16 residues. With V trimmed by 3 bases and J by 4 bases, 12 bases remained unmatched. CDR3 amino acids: CASSGPRERGGETQYF. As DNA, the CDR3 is TGTGCCAGCAGCGGACCCCGGGAGCGGGGTGGAGAGACCCAGTACTTC.

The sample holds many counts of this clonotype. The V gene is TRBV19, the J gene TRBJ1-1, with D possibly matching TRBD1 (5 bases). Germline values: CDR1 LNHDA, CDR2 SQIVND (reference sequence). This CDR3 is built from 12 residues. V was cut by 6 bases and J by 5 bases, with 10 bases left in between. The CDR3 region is CASRQDHTEAFF. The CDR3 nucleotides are TGTGCCAGTAGACAGGACCATACTGAAGCTTTCTTT.

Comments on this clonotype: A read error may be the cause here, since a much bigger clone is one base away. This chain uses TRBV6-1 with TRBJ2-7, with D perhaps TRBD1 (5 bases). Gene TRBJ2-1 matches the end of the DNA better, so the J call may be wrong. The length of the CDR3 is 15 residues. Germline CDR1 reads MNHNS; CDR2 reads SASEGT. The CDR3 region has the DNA TGTGCCAGCAGTGAAAATTGGGGCAGTTCCTACGAGCAGTTCTTC. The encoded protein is CASSENWGSSYEQFF.

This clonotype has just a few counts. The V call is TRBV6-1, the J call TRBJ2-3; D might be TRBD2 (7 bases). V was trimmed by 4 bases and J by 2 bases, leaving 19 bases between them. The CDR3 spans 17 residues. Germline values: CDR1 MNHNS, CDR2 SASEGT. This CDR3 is CASSVGPGGGLTDTQYF. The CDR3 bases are TGTGCCAGCAGTGTCGGGCCTGGGGGGGGCCTCACAGATACGCAGTATTTT.

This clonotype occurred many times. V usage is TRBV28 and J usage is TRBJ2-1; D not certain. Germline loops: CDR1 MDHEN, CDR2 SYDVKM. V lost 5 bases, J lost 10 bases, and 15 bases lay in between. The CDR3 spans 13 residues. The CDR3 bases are TGTGCCAGCAGTCCACCGGACCGAATAGAGCAGTTCTTC. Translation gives CASSPPDRIEQFF.

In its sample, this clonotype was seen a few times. Here the CDR3 reads CASSLLGAGGTGELFF. Here the CDR3 DNA reads TGTGCCAGCAGCCTCTTGGGGGCAGGCGGCACCGGGGAGCTGTTTTTT. The J gene is TRBJ2-2, the V gene TRBV5-6, with D possibly matching TRBD1 (6 bases). Germline CDR1 is SGHDT and CDR2 is YYEEEE. The CDR3 consists of 16 residues. V lost 4 bases and J lost 4, with 17 bases in between.

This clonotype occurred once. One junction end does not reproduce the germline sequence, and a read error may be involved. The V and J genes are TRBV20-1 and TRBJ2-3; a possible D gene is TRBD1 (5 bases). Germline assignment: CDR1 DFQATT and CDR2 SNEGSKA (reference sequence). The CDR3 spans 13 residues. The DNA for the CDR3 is TGCAGTGCTAGTCCAGGGCCCACAGATACGCAGTGTTTT. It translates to CSASPGPTDTQCF.

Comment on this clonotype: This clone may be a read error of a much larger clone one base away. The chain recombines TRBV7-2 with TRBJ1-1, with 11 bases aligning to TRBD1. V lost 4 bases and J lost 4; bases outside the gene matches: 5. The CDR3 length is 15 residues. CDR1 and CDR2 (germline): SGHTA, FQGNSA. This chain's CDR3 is CASSSGTGGGTEAFF. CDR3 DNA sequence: TGTGCCAGCAGCTCCGGGACAGGGGGGGGCACTGAAGCTTTCTTT.

The CDR3, as DNA: TGTGCCAGCAGTTTTTCGGGGAGGGGCGGCAATCAGCCCCAGCATTTT. Its protein product is CASSFSGRGGNQPQHF. The rearrangement uses TRBV12-3 or TRBV12-4 and TRBJ1-5, with D maybe TRBD1 (5 bases). The CDR3 loop spans 16 amino acids. Trimming took off 3 bases at V and 2 bases at J, with 14 bases between the two ends.

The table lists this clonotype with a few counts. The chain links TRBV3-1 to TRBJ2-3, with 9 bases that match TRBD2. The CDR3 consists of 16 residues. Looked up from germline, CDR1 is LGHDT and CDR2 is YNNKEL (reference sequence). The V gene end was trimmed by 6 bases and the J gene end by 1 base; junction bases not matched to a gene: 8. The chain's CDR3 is CASSYYGGGGTDTQYF. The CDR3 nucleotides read TGTGCCAGCAGTTACTACGGCGGGGGGGGCACAGATACGCAGTATTTT.

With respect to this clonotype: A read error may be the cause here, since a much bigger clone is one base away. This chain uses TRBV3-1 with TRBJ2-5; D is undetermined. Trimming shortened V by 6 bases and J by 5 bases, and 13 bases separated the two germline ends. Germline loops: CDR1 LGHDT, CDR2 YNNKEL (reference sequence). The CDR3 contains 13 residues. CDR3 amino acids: CASRPFPPETQYF. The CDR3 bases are TGTGCCAGCAGACCCTTCCCTCCGGAGACCCAGTACTTC.

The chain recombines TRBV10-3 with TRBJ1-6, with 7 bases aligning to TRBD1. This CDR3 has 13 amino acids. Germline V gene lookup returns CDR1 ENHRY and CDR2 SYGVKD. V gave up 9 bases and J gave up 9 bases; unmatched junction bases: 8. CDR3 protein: CAIQGQSVSPLHF. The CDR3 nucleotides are TGTGCCATTCAGGGACAGTCAGTTTCACCCCTCCACTTT.

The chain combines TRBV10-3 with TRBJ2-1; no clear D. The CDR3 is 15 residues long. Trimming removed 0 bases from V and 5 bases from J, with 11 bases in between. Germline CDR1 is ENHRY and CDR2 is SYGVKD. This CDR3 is CAISESTGRDNEQFF. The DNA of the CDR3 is TGTGCCATCAGTGAGTCGACTGGGCGCGACAATGAGCAGTTCTTC.

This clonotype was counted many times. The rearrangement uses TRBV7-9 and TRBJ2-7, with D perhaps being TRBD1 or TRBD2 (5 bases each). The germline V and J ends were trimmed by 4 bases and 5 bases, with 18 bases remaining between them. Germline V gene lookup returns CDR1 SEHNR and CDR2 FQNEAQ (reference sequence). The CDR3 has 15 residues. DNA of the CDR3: TGTGCCAGCAGCTCCGGGACGGGCCCAAGCGACGAGCAGTACTTC. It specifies CASSSGTGPSDEQYF.

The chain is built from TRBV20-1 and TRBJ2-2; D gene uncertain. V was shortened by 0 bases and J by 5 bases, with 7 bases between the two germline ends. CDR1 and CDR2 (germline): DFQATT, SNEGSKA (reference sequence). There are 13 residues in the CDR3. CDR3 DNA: TGCAGTGCTAGAGACCCGAGTACCGGGGAGCTGTTTTTT. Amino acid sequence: CSARDPSTGELFF.

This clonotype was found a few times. CDR3 sequence (DNA): TGTGCCATCCGGGAAGAAGGCTCAGGAAACACCATATATTTT. Encoded protein: CAIREEGSGNTIYF. The V call is TRBV10-3, the J call TRBJ1-3; D remains unclear. V was pared by 8 bases and J by 4 bases, with 15 bases between. Germline V lookup: CDR1 ENHRY, CDR2 SYGVKD. The CDR3 totals 14 residues.

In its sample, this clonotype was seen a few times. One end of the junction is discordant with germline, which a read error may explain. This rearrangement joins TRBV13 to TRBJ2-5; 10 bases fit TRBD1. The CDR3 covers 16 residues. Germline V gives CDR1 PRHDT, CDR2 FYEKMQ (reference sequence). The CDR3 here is CVSSQTTGGIRETQYF. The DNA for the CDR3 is TGTGTCAGCAGCCAAACGACAGGGGGCATTCGGGAGACCCAGTACTTC.

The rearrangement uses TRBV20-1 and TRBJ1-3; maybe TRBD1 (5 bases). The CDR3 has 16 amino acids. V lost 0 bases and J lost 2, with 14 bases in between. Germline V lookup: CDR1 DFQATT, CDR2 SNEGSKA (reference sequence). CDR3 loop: CSARDLGGVAGNTIYF. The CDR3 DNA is TGCAGTGCTAGAGACCTGGGAGGGGTGGCTGGAAACACCATATATTTT.

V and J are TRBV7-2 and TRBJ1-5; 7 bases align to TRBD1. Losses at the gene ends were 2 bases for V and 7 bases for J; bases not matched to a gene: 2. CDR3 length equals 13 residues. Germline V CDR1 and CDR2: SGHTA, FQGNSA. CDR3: CASSLYRGQPQHF. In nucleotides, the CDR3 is TGTGCCAGCAGCTTATACAGGGGACAGCCCCAGCATTTT.

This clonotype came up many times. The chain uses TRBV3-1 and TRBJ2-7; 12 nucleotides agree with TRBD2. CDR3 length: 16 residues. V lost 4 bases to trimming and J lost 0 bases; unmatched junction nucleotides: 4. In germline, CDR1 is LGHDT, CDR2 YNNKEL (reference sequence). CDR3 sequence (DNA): TGTGCCAGCAGCCCAGGACTAGCGGGGACCTCCTACGAGCAGTACTTC. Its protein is CASSPGLAGTSYEQYF.

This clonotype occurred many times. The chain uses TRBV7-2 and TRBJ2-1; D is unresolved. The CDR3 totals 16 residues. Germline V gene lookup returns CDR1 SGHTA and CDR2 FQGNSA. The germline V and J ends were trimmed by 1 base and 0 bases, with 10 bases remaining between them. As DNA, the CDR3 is TGTGCCAGCAGCTTAGAATGGACCATCTCCTACAATGAGCAGTTCTTC. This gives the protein CASSLEWTISYNEQFF.

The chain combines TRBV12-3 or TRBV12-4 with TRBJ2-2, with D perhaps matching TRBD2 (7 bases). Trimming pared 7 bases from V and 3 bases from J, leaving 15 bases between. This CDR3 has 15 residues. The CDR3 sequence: CASTLGGGDTGELFF. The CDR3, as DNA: TGTGCCAGCACCCTAGGGGGGGGGGACACCGGGGAGCTGTTTTTT.

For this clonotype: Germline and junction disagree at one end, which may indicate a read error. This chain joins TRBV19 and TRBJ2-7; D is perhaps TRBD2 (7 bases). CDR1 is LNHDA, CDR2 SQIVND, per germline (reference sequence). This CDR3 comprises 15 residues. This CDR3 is CAGSMGGGFSYEQYF. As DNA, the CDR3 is TGTGCCGGTAGTATGGGGGGGGGCTTCTCTTACGAGCAGTACTTC.

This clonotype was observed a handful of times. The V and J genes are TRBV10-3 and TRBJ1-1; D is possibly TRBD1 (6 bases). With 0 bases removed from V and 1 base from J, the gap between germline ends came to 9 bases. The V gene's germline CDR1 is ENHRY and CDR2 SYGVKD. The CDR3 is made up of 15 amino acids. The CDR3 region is CAISESAQGNTEAFF. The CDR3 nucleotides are TGTGCCATCAGTGAGTCTGCACAGGGGAACACTGAAGCTTTCTTT.

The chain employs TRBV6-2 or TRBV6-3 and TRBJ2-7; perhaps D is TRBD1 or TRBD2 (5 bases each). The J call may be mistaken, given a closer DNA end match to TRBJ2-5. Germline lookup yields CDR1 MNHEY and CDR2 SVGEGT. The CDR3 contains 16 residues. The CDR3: CASSYSGTATGETQYF. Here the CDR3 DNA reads TGTGCCAGCAGTTACTCCGGGACGGCGACGGGAGAGACCCAGTACTTC.

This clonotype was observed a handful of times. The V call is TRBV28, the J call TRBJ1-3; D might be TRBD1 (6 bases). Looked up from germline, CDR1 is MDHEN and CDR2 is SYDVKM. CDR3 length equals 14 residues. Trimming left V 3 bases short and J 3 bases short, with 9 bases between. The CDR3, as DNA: TGTGCCAGCAGTTTCTGGGGGCTTGGAAACACCATATATTTT. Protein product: CASSFWGLGNTIYF.

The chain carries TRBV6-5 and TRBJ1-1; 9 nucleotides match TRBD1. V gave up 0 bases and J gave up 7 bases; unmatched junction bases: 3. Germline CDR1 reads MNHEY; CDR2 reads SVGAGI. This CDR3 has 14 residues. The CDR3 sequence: CASSYSQGANEAFF. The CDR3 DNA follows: TGTGCCAGCAGTTACTCACAGGGGGCGAATGAAGCTTTCTTT.

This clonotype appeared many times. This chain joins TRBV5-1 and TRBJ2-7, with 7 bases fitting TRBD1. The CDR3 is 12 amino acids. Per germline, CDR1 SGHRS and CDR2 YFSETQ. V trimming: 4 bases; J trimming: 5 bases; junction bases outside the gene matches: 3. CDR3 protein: CASSGTVHEQYF. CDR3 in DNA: TGCGCCAGCAGCGGGACAGTGCACGAGCAGTACTTC.

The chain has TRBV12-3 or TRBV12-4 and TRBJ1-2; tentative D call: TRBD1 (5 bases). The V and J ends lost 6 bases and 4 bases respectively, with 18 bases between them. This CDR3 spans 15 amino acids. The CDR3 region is CASSKPGTSTYGYTF. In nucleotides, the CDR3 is TGTGCCAGCAGCAAACCCGGGACCTCGACCTATGGCTACACCTTC.

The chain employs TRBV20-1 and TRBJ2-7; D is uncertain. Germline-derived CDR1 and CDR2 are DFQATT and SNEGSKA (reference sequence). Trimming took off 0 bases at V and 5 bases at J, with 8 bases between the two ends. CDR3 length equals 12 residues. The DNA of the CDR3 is TGCAGTGCTAGAGATTTGGGGAACGAGCAGTACTTC. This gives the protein CSARDLGNEQYF.